This T cell receptor (beta chain) was found in a study of blood T cell repertoires in COVID-19. Assay used: immunoSEQ multiplex PCR; TCRdb lists only in-frame clones, some missing. The repertoire consists of about 89,000 clones, with 75% to 90% occurring once and the leading ten covering approximately 1.2%. The length of the CDR3 is 14 residues. The J segment lost 8 bases and the V segment lost 5 bases, leaving 11 bases of the junction unmatched. Germline lookup yields CDR1 SQVTM and CDR2 ANQGSEA. The sequence was obtained from an elderly man with active or convalescent COVID-19. The specimen was peripheral blood. The V and J genes are TRBV29-1 and TRBJ2-1; 8 nucleotides match TRBD1. This CDR3 is CSVTDRGGGDEQFF. CDR3 DNA: TGCAGCGTTACTGACAGGGGAGGCGGAGATGAGCAGTTCTTC.